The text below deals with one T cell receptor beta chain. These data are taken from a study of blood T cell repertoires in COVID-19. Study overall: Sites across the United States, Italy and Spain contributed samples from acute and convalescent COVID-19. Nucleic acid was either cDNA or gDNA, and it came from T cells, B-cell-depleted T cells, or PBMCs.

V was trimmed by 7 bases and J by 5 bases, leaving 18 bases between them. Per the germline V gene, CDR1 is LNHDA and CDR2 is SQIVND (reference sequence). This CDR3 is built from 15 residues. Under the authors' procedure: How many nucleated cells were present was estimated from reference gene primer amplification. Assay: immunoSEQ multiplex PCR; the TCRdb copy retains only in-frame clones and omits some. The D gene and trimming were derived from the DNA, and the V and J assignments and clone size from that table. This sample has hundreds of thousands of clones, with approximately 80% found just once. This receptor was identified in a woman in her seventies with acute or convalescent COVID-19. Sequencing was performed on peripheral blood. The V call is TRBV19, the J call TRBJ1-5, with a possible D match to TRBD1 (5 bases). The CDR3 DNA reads TGTGCCAGTACCCCTCCCTCCGGGGGTTATCAGCCCCAGCATTTT. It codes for CASTPPSGGYQPQHF.